The clone carrying this TCR beta chain was seen only a few times. Antigen unknown. Other DNA sequences in the sample encode the same CDR3. Method: immunoSEQ multiplex PCR; TCRdb's copy keeps in-frame clones and lacks some. This sample has roughly 6,600 clones; 70% occur once, and the top ten carry 4.4%. The CDR3 sequence is 14 residues long. V lost 0 bases and J lost 6; bases outside the gene matches: 2. CDR1 LNHDA and CDR2 SQIVND come from the germline V gene (reference sequence). This entry comes from a study of immune cell composition in non-small cell lung cancer. Whole-study results and caveats: Top 10 clone scores and clonality were higher in squamous than adenocarcinoma. Tumour-associated clones >0.5% occurred in roughly 30% of adenocarcinomas, about 69% of squamous.

V usage is TRBV19 and J usage is TRBJ1-5; TRBD1 matches 7 bases. The receptor comes from a human donor with non-small cell lung cancer. The sample comprised lung tumor tissue. CDR3 sequence: CASSIDHRGQPQHF. In nucleotides, the CDR3 is TGTGCCAGTAGTATAGATCACAGGGGTCAGCCCCAGCATTTT.